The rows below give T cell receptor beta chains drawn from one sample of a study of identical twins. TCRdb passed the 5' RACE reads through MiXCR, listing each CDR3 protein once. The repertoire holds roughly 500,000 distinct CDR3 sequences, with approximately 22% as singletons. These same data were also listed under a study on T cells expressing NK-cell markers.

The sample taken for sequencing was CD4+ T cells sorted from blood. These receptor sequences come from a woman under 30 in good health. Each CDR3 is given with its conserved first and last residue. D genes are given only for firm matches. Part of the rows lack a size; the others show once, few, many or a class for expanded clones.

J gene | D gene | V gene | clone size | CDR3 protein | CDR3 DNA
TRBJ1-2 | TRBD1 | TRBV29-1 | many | CSVEEGQGERYTF | TGCAGCGTTGAAGAAGGCCAGGGGGAACGCTACACCTTC
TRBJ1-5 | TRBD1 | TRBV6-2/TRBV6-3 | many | CASRDRGEQPQHF | TGTGCCAGCAGAGACAGGGGTGAACAGCCCCAGCATTTT
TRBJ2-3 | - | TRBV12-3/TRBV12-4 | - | CASRRGPASDTQYF | TGTGCCAGCAGGCGGGGGCCAGCGTCAGATACGCAGTATTTT
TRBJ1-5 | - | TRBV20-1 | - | CSASSDRSNQPQHF | TGCAGTGCCTCCTCGGACAGATCAAATCAGCCCCAGCATTTT
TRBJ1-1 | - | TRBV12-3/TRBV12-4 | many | CASRPTGVGGNTEAFF | TGTGCCAGCAGGCCCACAGGTGTGGGAGGGAACACTGAAGCTTTCTTT
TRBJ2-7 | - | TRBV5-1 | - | CASSLRGPSYEQYF | TGCGCCAGCAGCTTGCGGGGACCCTCCTACGAGCAGTACTTC
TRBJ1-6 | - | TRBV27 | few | CASSLHTGDPYNSPLHF | TGTGCCAGCAGTTTACATACCGGGGATCCCTATAATTCACCCCTCCACTTT
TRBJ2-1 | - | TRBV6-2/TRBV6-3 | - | CASSPTGPDEQFF | TGTGCCAGCAGTCCAACAGGGCCCGATGAGCAGTTCTTC
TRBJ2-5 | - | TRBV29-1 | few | CSGDRDAETQYF | TGCAGCGGGGACCGGGACGCCGAGACCCAGTACTTC
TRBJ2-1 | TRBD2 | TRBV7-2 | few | CASSPLAGGVNEQFF | TGTGCCAGCAGCCCCCTAGCGGGAGGGGTGAATGAGCAGTTCTTC
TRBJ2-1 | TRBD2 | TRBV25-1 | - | CASSALRLAGGFLDEQFF | TGTGCCAGCAGTGCGCTTCGACTAGCGGGAGGGTTTTTGGATGAGCAGTTCTTC
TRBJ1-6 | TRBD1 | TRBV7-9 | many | CASSLGDSGNSPLHF | TGTGCCAGCAGCTTAGGGGACAGCGGAAATTCACCCCTCCACTTT
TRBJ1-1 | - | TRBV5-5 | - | CASSLEGKAFF | TGTGCCAGCAGCTTGGAGGGCAAAGCTTTCTTT
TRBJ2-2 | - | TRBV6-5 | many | CASSYLTGPGELFF | TGTGCCAGCAGTTACCTCACAGGGCCCGGGGAGCTGTTTTTT
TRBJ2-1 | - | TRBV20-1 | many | CSASRSSDNEQFF | TGCAGTGCTAGCCGCTCGTCCGACAATGAGCAGTTCTTC
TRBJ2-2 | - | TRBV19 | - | CASRPGGDKPYTGELFF | TGTGCCAGTAGGCCAGGGGGGGACAAACCTTACACCGGGGAGCTGTTTTTT
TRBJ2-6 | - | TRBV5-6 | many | CASSGGFTGANVLTF | TGTGCCAGCAGCGGCGGTTTTACTGGGGCCAACGTCCTGACTTTC
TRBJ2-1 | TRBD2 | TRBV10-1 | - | CASSLGLADFEQFF | TGCGCCAGCAGCCTTGGACTAGCAGATTTTGAGCAGTTCTTC
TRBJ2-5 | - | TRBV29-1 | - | CSGKSGEETQYF | TGCAGCGGAAAATCTGGGGAAGAGACCCAGTACTTC
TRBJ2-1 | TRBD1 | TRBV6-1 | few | CASRLDRGLSNEQFF | TGTGCCAGCAGACTGGACAGGGGGCTCAGCAATGAGCAGTTCTTC
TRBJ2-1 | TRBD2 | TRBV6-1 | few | CASIKKLAGGGGEQFF | TGTGCCAGCATCAAGAAACTAGCGGGAGGTGGTGGTGAGCAGTTCTTC
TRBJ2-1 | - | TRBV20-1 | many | CSASVWGYHSHNEQFF | TGCAGTGCTAGCGTTTGGGGCTACCACTCCCACAATGAGCAGTTCTTC
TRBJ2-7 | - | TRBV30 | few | CAWEPRTTYEQYF | TGTGCCTGGGAACCCAGGACGACCTACGAGCAGTACTTC
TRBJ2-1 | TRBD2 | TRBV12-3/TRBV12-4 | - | CASTPGLAVDNEQFF | TGTGCCAGCACCCCGGGACTAGCGGTGGACAATGAGCAGTTCTTC
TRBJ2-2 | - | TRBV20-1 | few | CSARSRPTSGELFF | TGCAGTGCTAGGTCGCGGCCGACCAGCGGGGAGCTGTTTTTT
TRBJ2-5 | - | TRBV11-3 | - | CASSLFQGLGETQYF | TGTGCCAGCAGCTTGTTTCAGGGACTGGGAGAGACCCAGTACTTC
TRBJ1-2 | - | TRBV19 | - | CASSISRFGYTF | TGTGCCAGTAGTATTTCCAGATTCGGCTACACCTTC
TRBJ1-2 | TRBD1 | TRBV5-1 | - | CASSSLPTTGAAHGYTF | TGCGCCAGCAGCTCACTCCCGACGACAGGGGCCGCCCATGGCTACACCTTC
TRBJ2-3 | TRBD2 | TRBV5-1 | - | CASSLRRGLAGGSGDTQYF | TGCGCCAGCAGCTTACGTCGGGGACTAGCGGGAGGGAGCGGAGATACGCAGTATTTT
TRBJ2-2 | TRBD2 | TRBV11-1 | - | CASSSSPGLAVLNTGELFF | TGTGCCAGCAGCTCATCCCCGGGACTAGCGGTCCTGAACACCGGGGAGCTGTTTTTT
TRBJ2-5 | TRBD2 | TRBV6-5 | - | CASSSHRTSGGIETQYF | TGTGCCAGCAGTTCCCACCGGACTAGCGGGGGAATTGAGACCCAGTACTTC
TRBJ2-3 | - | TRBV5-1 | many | CASSPEGDTQYF | TGCGCCAGCAGCCCTGAAGGAGATACGCAGTATTTT
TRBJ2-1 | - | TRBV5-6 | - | CASSFYETVGGDEQFF | TGTGCCAGCAGCTTTTATGAAACAGTTGGGGGCGATGAGCAGTTCTTC
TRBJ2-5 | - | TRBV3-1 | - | CASSQGGRQTQYF | TGTGCCAGCAGCCAGGGGGGCCGACAGACCCAGTACTTC
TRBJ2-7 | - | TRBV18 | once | CASSRSQGGSNEQYF | TGTGCCAGCTCACGTTCGCAGGGGGGATCGAACGAGCAGTACTTC
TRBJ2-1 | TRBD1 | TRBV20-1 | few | CSATGTGISEQFF | TGCAGTGCAACCGGGACAGGTATAAGTGAGCAGTTCTTC
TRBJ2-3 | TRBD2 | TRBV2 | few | CASRVGRLAGTDTQYF | TGTGCCAGCAGGGTAGGGAGGCTAGCGGGCACAGATACGCAGTATTTT
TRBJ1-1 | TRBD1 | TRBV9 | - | CASSGAGGHTEAFF | TGTGCCAGCAGCGGCGCAGGGGGCCACACTGAAGCTTTCTTT
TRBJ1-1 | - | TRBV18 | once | CASSPLTGGNTEAFF | TGTGCCAGCTCACCACTGACAGGAGGGAACACTGAAGCTTTCTTT
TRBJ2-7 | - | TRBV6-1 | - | CASSEWSSSYEQYF | TGTGCCAGCAGTGAATGGTCCTCTAGCTACGAGCAGTACTTC
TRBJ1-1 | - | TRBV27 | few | CAPMGKESTEAFF | TGTGCCCCCATGGGGAAGGAGAGCACTGAAGCTTTCTTT
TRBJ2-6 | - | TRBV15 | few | CATSRDLLSSGANVLTF | TGTGCCACCAGCAGGGACTTGCTTAGCTCTGGGGCCAACGTCCTGACTTTC
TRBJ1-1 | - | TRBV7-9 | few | CASSDPVWMNTEAFF | TGTGCCAGCAGCGACCCAGTCTGGATGAACACTGAAGCTTTCTTT
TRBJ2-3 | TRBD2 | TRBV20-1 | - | CSAYLVAGGPGGAQYF | TGCAGTGCTTACCTAGTAGCGGGAGGGCCGGGAGGGGCGCAGTATTTT
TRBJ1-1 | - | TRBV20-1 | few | CSAGRAAMNTEAFF | TGCAGTGCTGGGAGGGCAGCTATGAACACTGAAGCTTTCTTT
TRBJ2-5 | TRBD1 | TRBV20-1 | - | CSARGQGTLETQYF | TGCAGTGCTCGGGGACAGGGGACTTTGGAGACCCAGTACTTC
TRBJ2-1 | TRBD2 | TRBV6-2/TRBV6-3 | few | CASSTLGREADEQFF | TGTGCCAGCAGTACACTAGGGCGGGAGGCTGATGAGCAGTTCTTC
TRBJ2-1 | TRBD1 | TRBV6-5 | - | CASSYSTGVHEQFF | TGTGCCAGCAGTTACTCTACAGGGGTACATGAGCAGTTCTTC
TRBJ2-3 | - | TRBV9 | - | CASSVVPTREDTQYF | TGTGCCAGCAGCGTAGTCCCTACTAGGGAAGATACGCAGTATTTT
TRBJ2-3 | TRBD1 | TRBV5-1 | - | CASNRQGADTDTQYF | TGCGCCAGCAACCGACAGGGTGCTGACACAGATACGCAGTATTTT
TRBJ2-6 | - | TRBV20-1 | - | CSAPSSGSGANVLTF | TGCAGTGCTCCTTCTTCAGGCTCTGGGGCCAACGTCCTGACTTTC
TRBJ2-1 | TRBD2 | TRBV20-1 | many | CSARKLAGAYNEQFF | TGCAGTGCTAGAAAACTAGCGGGGGCCTACAATGAGCAGTTCTTC
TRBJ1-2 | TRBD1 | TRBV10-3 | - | CAISPDRDFGYTF | TGTGCCATCAGCCCCGACAGGGACTTCGGCTACACCTTC
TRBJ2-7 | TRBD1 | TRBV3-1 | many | CASSLGQVNEQYF | TGTGCCAGCAGCTTGGGACAGGTAAACGAGCAGTACTTC
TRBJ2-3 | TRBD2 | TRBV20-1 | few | CSARPGTSGRNTQYF | TGCAGTGCTAGACCAGGGACTAGCGGGAGGAATACGCAGTATTTT
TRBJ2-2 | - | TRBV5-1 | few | CASSLRGSNRAGELFF | TGCGCCAGCAGCTTGCGGGGGAGCAATAGGGCCGGGGAGCTGTTTTTT
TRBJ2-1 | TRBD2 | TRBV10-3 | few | CAISPGTSGRGNEQFF | TGTGCCATCAGTCCGGGGACTAGCGGGAGGGGAAATGAGCAGTTCTTC
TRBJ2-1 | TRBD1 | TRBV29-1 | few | CSAKTGKRYNEQFF | TGCAGCGCCAAGACAGGGAAACGTTACAATGAGCAGTTCTTC
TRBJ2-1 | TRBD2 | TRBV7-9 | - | CASSQGLAAGNEQFF | TGTGCCAGCAGTCAAGGACTAGCGGCCGGGAATGAGCAGTTCTTC
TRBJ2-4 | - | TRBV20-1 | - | CSARAYEGIQYF | TGCAGTGCCCGGGCCTACGAGGGCATTCAGTACTTC